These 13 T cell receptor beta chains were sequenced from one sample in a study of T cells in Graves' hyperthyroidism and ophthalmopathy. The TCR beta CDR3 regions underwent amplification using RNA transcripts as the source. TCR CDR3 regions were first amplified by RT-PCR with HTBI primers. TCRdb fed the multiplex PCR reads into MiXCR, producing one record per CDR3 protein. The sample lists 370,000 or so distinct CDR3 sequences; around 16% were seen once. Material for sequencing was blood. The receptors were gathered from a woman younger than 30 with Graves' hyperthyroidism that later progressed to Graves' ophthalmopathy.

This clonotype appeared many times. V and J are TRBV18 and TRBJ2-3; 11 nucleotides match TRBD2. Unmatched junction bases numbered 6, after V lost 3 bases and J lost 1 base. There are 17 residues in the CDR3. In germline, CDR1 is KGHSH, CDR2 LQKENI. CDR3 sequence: CASSPGTSGSGTDTQYF. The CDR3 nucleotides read TGTGCCAGCTCACCTGGCACTAGCGGGAGCGGCACAGATACGCAGTATTTT.

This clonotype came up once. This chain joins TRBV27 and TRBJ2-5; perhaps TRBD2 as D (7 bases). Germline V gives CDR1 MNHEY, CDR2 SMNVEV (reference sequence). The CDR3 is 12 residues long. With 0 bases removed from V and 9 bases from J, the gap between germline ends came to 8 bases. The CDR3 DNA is TGTGCCAGCAGTTTATCAGGGGGGGCCCAGTACTTC. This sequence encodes CASSLSGGAQYF.

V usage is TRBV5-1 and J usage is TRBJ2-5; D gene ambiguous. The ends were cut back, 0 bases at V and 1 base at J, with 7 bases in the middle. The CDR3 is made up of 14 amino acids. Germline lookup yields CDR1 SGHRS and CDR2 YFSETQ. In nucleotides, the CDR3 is TGCGCCAGCAGCTTGGTTGGAGTCCAAGAGACCCAGTACTTC. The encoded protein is CASSLVGVQETQYF. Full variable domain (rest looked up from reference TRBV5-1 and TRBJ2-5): KAGVTQTPRYLIKTRGQQVTLSCSPISGHRSVSWYQQTPGQGLQFLFEYFSETQRNKGNFPGRFSGRQFSNSRSEMNVSTLELGDSALYLCASSLVGVQETQYFGPGTRLLVL.

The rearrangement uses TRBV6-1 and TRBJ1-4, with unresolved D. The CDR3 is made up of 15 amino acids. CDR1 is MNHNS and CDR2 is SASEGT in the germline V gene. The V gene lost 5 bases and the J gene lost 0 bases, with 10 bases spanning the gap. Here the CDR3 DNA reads TGTGCCAGCAGTCTGGACGAAGCAACTAATGAAAAACTGTTTTTT. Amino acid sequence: CASSLDEATNEKLFF.

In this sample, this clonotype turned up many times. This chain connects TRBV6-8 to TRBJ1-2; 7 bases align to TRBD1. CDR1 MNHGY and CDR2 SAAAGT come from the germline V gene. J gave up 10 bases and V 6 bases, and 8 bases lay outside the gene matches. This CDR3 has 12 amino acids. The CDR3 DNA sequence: TGTGCCAGCAGATTAAGAACAGGGGACTACACCTTC. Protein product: CASRLRTGDYTF.

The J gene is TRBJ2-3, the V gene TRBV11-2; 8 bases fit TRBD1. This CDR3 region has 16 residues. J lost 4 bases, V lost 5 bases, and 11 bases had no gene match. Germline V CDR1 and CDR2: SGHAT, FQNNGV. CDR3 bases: TGTGCCAGCAGCCCCAAGCGGCAGGGGGCTGCAGATACGCAGTATTTT. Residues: CASSPKRQGAADTQYF.

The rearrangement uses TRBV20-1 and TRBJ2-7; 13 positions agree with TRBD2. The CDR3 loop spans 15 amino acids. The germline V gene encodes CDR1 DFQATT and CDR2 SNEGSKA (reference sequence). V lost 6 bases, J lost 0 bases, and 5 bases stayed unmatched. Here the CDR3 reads CSARTSGGSSYEQYF. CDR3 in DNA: TGCAGTGCGCGGACTAGCGGGGGTAGCTCCTACGAGCAGTACTTC.

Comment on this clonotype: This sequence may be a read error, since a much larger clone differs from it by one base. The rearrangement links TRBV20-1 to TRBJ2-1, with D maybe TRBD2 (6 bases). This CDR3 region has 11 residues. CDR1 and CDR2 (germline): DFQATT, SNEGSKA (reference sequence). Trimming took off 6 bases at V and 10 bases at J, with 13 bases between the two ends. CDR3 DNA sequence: TGCAGTGCCGGCCAGGACTACGAGCAGTTCTTC. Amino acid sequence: CSAGQDYEQFF.

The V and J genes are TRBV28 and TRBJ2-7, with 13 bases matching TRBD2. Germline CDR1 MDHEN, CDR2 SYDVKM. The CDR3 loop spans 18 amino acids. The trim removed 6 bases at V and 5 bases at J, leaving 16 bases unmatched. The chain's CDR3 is CASRKHGLAGAQPNEQYF. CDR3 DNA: TGTGCCAGCAGGAAACATGGACTAGCGGGAGCCCAACCCAACGAGCAGTACTTC.

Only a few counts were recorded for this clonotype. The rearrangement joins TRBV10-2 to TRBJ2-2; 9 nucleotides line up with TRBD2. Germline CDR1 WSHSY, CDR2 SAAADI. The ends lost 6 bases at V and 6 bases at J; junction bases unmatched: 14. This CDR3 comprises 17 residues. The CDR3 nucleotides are TGCGCCAGCAGAGACATAGCGGGAGATCTTATCCCCGGGGAGCTGTTTTTT. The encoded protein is CASRDIAGDLIPGELFF.

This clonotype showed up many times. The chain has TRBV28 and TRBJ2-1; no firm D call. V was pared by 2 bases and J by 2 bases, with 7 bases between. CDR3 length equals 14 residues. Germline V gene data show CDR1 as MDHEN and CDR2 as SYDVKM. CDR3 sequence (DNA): TGTGCCAGCAGTTTAACGGATGCCTACAATGAGCAGTTCTTC. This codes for CASSLTDAYNEQFF. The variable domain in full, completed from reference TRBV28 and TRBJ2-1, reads DVKVTQSSRYLVKRTGEKVFLECVQDMDHENMFWYRQDPGLGLRLIYFSYDVKMKEKGDIPEGYSVSREKKERFSLILESASTNQTSMYLCASSLTDAYNEQFFGPGTRLTVL.

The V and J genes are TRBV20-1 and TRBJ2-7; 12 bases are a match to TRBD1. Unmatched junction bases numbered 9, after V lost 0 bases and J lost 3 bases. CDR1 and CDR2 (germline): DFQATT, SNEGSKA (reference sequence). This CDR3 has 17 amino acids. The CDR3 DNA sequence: TGCAGTGCTAGAGATCTTCAAGGGACAGGGGGCTACTACGAGCAGTACTTC. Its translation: CSARDLQGTGGYYEQYF.

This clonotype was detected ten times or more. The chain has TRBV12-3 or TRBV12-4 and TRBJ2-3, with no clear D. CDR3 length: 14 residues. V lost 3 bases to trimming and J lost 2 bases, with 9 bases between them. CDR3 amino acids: CASSLAGPTDTQYF. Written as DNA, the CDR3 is TGTGCCAGCAGTTTGGCAGGCCCCACAGATACGCAGTATTTT.